The T cell receptor beta chain described here comes from a study of blood T cell repertoires in COVID-19. Overall study: Sites across the United States, Italy and Spain contributed samples from acute and convalescent COVID-19. PBMCs, B-cell-depleted T cells, or T cells provided the cDNA or gDNA that made up the material.

Under the authors' procedure: Estimates of nucleated cell counts were drawn from the amplification of reference gene primers. Profiled with immunoSEQ multiplex PCR; TCRdb holds only in-frame clones, not every one. From that table come the V and J calls and clone size; the DNA was used to work out D and trimming. The table lists 35,000 to 45,000 clones, roughly 84% of them singletons. Germline V gene data show CDR1 as WNHNN and CDR2 as SYGVQD (reference sequence). Trimming pared 3 bases from V and 3 bases from J, leaving 8 bases between. The CDR3 extends over 14 amino acids. V usage is TRBV10-1 and J usage is TRBJ1-4, with D possibly matching TRBD1 (5 bases). The sequencing input was peripheral blood. The receptor was isolated from a human donor in a cohort sampled during active COVID-19. CDR3 bases: TGCGCCAGCAGTGATGAGACAGCTAATGAAAAACTGTTTTTT. Translating it yields CASSDETANEKLFF.